Sequencing of this T cell receptor (beta chain) was carried out in a study of blood T cells in healthy people across ages. General study results and limits: More naive CD4+ cells and higher diversity were found in long-lived than in aged donors. Older age coincided with a roughly linear decline in TCR beta diversity per million T cells.

In regard to this clonotype: The antigen remains undetermined.

With V trimmed by 1 base and J by 3 bases, 3 bases remained unmatched. Germline V lookup: CDR1 SNHLY, CDR2 FYNNEI. This CDR3 comprises 15 residues. Through a sample-barcoded 5' primer and a J-beta primer mix, a second PCR was run for about 6 to 12 cycles. TCRdb re-derived calls from the 5' RACE reads in MiXCR, one entry per CDR3 protein. The table has over 700,000 distinct CDR3 sequences, about 53% seen once; the top ten hold around 40%. V and J are TRBV2 and TRBJ1-2; 9 positions agree with TRBD1. Sequencing input: blood. The receptor comes from a man aged 80 or over in good health. The DNA of the CDR3 is TGTGCCAGCAGTGAAGTGGGACAGGGATACTATGGCTACACCTTC. It encodes CASSEVGQGYYGYTF.